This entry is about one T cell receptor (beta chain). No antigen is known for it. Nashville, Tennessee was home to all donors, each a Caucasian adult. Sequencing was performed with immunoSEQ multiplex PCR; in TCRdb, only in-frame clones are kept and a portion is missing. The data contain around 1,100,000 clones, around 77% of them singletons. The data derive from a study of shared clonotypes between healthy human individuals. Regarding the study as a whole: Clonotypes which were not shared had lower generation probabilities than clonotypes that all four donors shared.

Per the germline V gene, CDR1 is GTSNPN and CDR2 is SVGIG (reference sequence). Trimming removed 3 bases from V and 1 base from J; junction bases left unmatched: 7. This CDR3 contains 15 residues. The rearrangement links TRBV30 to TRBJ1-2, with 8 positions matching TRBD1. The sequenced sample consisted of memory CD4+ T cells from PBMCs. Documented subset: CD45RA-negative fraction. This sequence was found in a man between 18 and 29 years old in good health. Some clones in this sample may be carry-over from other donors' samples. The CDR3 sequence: CAWRKTGAFNYGYTF. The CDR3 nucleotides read TGTGCCTGGAGGAAGACAGGGGCGTTTAACTATGGCTACACCTTC. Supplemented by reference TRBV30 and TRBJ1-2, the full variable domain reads SQTIHQWPATLVQPVGSPLSLECTVEGTSNPNLYWYRQAAGRGLQLLFYSVGIGQISSEVPQNLSASRPQDRQFILSSKKLLLSDSGFYLCAWRKTGAFNYGYTFGSGTRLTVV.